Listed here are 12 T cell receptor beta chains from one sample, sequenced in a study of T cells after yellow fever vaccination. Via MiXCR, TCRdb re-called the 5' RACE reads, giving one row per CDR3 protein. The top ten clones hold about 3.5% of a sample with nearly 300,000 distinct CDR3 sequences, 8.7% of them seen once. The sample was CD4+ T cells sorted from PBMCs, taken 5 days after the yellow fever booster vaccination. The source is a man younger than 35 who received the YFV17D yellow fever vaccine.

This clonotype was seen a handful of times. The V gene is TRBV7-2, the J gene TRBJ2-2, with a possible D match to TRBD1 (5 bases). The germline gives CDR1 SGHTA, CDR2 FQGNSA. Trimming took 6 bases from V and 4 from J, leaving 21 bases between them. The CDR3 sequence is 17 residues long. This CDR3 is CASRRLGATRSTGELFF. In nucleotides, the CDR3 is TGTGCCAGCAGGCGGTTAGGGGCCACCAGATCCACCGGGGAGCTGTTTTTT.

The chain recombines TRBV19 with TRBJ2-6, with TRBD1 as a possible D gene (5 bases). The germline V gene has CDR1 LNHDA and CDR2 SQIVND (reference sequence). The CDR3 is 18 residues long. V lost 8 bases and J 1 base, leaving 21 bases between the germline ends. This CDR3 is CASLGRGSQDSGANVLTF. The CDR3 nucleotides read TGTGCCAGTCTGGGGCGCGGCTCTCAGGATTCTGGGGCCAACGTCCTGACTTTC.

This clonotype was picked up many times. The chain uses TRBV15 and TRBJ1-5; unclear D gene. The CDR3 covers 13 residues. Germline V gene data show CDR1 as LNHNV and CDR2 as YYDKDF (reference sequence). The ends were cut back, 4 bases at V and 1 base at J, with 5 bases in the middle. CDR3 DNA sequence: TGTGCCACCAGCACGAGGAGCAATCAGCCCCAGCATTTT. It is translated as CATSTRSNQPQHF.

This sequence joins TRBV6-2 or TRBV6-3 and TRBJ1-5; TRBD1 aligns across 8 bases. V trimming: 6 bases; J trimming: 7 bases; junction bases outside the gene matches: 8. The CDR3 extends over 14 amino acids. Germline assignment: CDR1 MNHEY and CDR2 SVGEGT. The CDR3 DNA follows: TGTGCCAGCAGCCGAATGGGACAGGAACAGCCCCAGCATTTT. Protein product: CASSRMGQEQPQHF.

This clonotype was found a few times. The chain is built from TRBV11-2 and TRBJ2-5, with D tentatively TRBD1 (5 bases). V was trimmed by 4 bases and J by 3 bases, leaving 9 bases between them. CDR1 and CDR2 (germline): SGHAT, FQNNGV. The CDR3 consists of 13 residues. The CDR3 loop is CASSSTREETQYF. DNA for the CDR3: TGTGCCAGCAGCTCAACCAGGGAAGAGACCCAGTACTTC.

V usage is TRBV12-3 or TRBV12-4 and J usage is TRBJ2-1, with TRBD2 matching over 11 bases. This CDR3 comprises 17 residues. V lost 6 bases and J lost 2; bases outside the gene matches: 9. Here the CDR3 DNA reads TGTGCCAGCAGGCCGACTAGCGGGGACTCTCCCTACAATGAGCAGTTCTTC. This codes for CASRPTSGDSPYNEQFF.

The chain uses TRBV20-1 and TRBJ2-2; 10 bases map to TRBD1. The CDR3 totals 15 residues. J gave up 4 bases and V 4 bases, and 6 bases lay outside the gene matches. From germline, CDR1 is DFQATT and CDR2 SNEGSKA (reference sequence). In nucleotides, the CDR3 is TGCAGTGCTATAGGGGGACAGGGGTTCACCGGGGAGCTGTTTTTT. Amino acid sequence: CSAIGGQGFTGELFF.

This clonotype appeared a few times. V is TRBV4-3 and J is TRBJ2-3, with 11 bases matching TRBD2. This CDR3 comprises 16 residues. The V and J ends lost 0 bases and 4 bases, in that order; junction bases with no gene match: 3. Germline V gene sequence: CDR1 LGHNA, CDR2 YSLEER. The CDR3 sequence: CASSQEVLAGADTQYF. CDR3 sequence (DNA): TGCGCCAGCAGCCAAGAGGTACTAGCGGGGGCAGATACGCAGTATTTT.

This clonotype was picked up many times. This chain's CDR3 is CASSQSGGRDSPLHF. The CDR3 DNA reads TGCGCCAGCAGCCAAAGTGGCGGCAGGGACTCACCCCTCCACTTT. V usage is TRBV4-3 and J usage is TRBJ1-6; D is perhaps TRBD1 (5 bases). CDR3 size: 15 residues. V was cut by 2 bases and J by 10 bases, with 15 bases left in between. Germline loops: CDR1 LGHNA, CDR2 YSLEER.

This clonotype appeared a few times. One end of the junction varies from germline; a read error may be responsible. The rearrangement uses TRBV2 and TRBJ2-3; D is undetermined. The germline gives CDR1 SNHLY, CDR2 FYNNEI. This CDR3 contains 11 residues. CDR3 DNA: TGTGCCAGCAGTGAAGCCGGTTTGGAAGAGTTT. Its translation is CASSEAGLEEF. Full variable domain (missing parts from reference TRBV2 and TRBJ2-3): EPEVTQTPSHQVTQMGQEVILRCVPISNHLYFYWYRQILGQKVEFLVSFYNNEISEKSEIFDDQFSVERPDGSNFTLKIRSTKLEDSAMYFCASSEAGLEEFGPGTRLTVL.

J is TRBJ2-7 and V is TRBV5-5; a possible D gene is TRBD1 (5 bases). Germline V gene data show CDR1 as SGHKS and CDR2 as YYEKEE (reference sequence). The germline V and J ends were trimmed by 1 base and 4 bases, with 9 bases remaining between them. The CDR3 has 13 residues. The CDR3 here is CASSLRQGYEQYF. For the CDR3, the DNA is TGTGCCAGCAGCTTGCGGCAGGGATACGAGCAGTACTTC.

This clonotype was seen only a few times. V and J are TRBV7-2 and TRBJ1-5; weak D call: TRBD1 (5 bases). Looked up from germline, CDR1 is SGHTA and CDR2 is FQGNSA. With 5 bases removed from V and 6 bases from J, the gap between germline ends came to 20 bases. The length of the CDR3 is 16 residues. DNA of the CDR3: TGTGCCAGCAGCCCAGAGACGGGGACCGCGAGTCAGCCCCAGCATTTT. As protein: CASSPETGTASQPQHF. Looking up the rest from reference TRBV7-2 and TRBJ1-5 gives the full variable domain: GAGVSQSPSNKVTEKGKDVELRCDPISGHTALYWYRQSLGQGLEFLIYFQGNSAPDKSGLPSDRFSAERTGGSVSTLTIQRTQQEDSAVYLCASSPETGTASQPQHFGDGTRLSIL.